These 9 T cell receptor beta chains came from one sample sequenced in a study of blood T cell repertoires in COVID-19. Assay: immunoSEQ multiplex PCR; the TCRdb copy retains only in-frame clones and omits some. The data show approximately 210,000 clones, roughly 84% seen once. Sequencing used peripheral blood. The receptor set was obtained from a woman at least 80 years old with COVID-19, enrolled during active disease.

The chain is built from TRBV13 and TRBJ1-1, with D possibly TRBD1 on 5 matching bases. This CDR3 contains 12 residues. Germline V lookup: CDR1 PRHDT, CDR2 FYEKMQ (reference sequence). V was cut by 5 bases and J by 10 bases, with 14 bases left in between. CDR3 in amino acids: CASSPPGGGAFF. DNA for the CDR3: TGTGCCAGCAGCCCCCCTGGGGGGGGAGCTTTCTTT.

The CDR3 nucleotides are TGTGCCAGCAGCTTAGGGACAGGGAATTCACCCCTCCACTTT. It is translated as CASSLGTGNSPLHF. This chain uses TRBV7-2 with TRBJ1-6; 8 nucleotides agree with TRBD1. Trimming removed 1 base from V and 7 bases from J; junction bases left unmatched: 0. CDR1 and CDR2 (germline): SGHTA, FQGNSA. The CDR3 loop spans 14 amino acids. The whole variable domain, filled in from reference TRBV7-2 and TRBJ1-6, reads GAGVSQSPSNKVTEKGKDVELRCDPISGHTALYWYRQSLGQGLEFLIYFQGNSAPDKSGLPSDRFSAERTGGSVSTLTIQRTQQEDSAVYLCASSLGTGNSPLHFGNGTRLTVT.

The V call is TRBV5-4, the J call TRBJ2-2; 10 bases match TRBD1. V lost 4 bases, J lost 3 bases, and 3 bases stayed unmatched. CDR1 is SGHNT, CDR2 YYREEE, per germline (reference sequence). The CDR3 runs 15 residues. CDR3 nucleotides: TGTGCCAGCAGCCCGGGGACAGGGGACACCGGGGAGCTGTTTTTT. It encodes CASSPGTGDTGELFF.

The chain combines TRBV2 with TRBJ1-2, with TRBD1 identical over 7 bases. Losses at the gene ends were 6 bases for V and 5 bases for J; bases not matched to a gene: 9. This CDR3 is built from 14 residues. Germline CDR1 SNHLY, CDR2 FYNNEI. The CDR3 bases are TGTGCCAGCAGAGCAGGGGGTTTCGGGTATGGCTACACCTTC. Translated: CASRAGGFGYGYTF. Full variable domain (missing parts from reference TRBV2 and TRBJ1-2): EPEVTQTPSHQVTQMGQEVILRCVPISNHLYFYWYRQILGQKVEFLVSFYNNEISEKSEIFDDQFSVERPDGSNFTLKIRSTKLEDSAMYFCASRAGGFGYGYTFGSGTRLTVV.

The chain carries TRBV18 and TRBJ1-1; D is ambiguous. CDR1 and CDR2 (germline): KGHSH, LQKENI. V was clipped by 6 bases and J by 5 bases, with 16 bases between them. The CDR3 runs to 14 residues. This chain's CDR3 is CASSMGGTGTEAFF. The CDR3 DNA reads TGTGCCAGCTCGATGGGAGGAACGGGGACTGAAGCTTTCTTT.

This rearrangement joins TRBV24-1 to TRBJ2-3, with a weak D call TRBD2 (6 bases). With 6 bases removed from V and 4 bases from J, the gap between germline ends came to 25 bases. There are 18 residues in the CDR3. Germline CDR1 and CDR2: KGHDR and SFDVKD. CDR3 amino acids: CATSSGTHWTNHPDTQYF. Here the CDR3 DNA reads TGTGCCACCAGTTCCGGGACTCACTGGACTAATCACCCAGATACGCAGTATTTT.

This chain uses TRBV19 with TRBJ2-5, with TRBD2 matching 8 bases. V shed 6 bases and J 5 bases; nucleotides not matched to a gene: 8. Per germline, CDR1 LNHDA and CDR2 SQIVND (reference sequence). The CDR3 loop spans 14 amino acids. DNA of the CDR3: TGTGCCAGTAGGACGGGGGGGCTGGGGGAGACCCAGTACTTC. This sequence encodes CASRTGGLGETQYF. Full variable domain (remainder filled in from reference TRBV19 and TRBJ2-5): DGGITQSPKYLFRKEGQNVTLSCEQNLNHDAMYWYRQDPGQGLRLIYYSQIVNDFQKGDIAEGYSVSREKKESFPLTVTSAQKNPTAFYLCASRTGGLGETQYFGPGTRLLVL.

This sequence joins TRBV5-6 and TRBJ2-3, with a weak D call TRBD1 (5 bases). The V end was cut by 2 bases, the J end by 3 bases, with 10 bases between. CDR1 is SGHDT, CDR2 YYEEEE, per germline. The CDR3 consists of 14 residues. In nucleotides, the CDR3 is TGTGCCAGCAGCTTAGTCAGGGTGACAGATACGCAGTATTTT. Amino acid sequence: CASSLVRVTDTQYF.

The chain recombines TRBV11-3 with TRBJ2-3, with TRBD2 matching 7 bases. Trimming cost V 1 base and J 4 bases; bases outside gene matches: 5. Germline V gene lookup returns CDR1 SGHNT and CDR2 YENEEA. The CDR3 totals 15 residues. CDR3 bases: TGTGCCAGCAGCTTAGGTGGGACTACCCCAGATACGCAGTATTTT. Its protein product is CASSLGGTTPDTQYF. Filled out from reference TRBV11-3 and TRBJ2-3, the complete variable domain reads EAGVVQSPRYKIIEKKQPVAFWCNPISGHNTLYWYLQNLGQGPELLIRYENEEAVDDSQLPKDRFSAERLKGVDSTLKIQPAELGDSAVYLCASSLGGTTPDTQYFGPGTRLTVL.